The 4 T cell receptor beta chains listed next were all sequenced from one sample in a study of cytomegalovirus exposure and HLA in healthy donors. TCRdb keeps only in-frame clones here, not all; method: immunoSEQ multiplex PCR. The table lists tens of thousands of clones, 85% to 95% of them singletons. The sequencing input was PBMCs. Receptor source: a woman younger than 35 in good health and CMV-seropositive.

This clone occurred a few times. The genes are TRBV19 and TRBJ2-7, with TRBD2 matching 7 bases. CDR1 and CDR2 from the germline V gene are LNHDA and SQIVND (reference sequence). With V trimmed by 7 bases and J by 4 bases, 13 bases remained unmatched. This CDR3 has 15 amino acids. CDR3 bases: TGTGCCAGTAAGCCCCCCGGGCTAGCGGATTACGAGCAGTACTTC. Protein: CASKPPGLADYEQYF.

The V gene is TRBV15, the J gene TRBJ1-5; 8 nucleotides agree with TRBD1. Losses at the gene ends were 8 bases for V and 2 bases for J; bases not matched to a gene: 8. The germline gives CDR1 LNHNV, CDR2 YYDKDF (reference sequence). The CDR3 covers 15 residues. The CDR3 nucleotides read TGTGCCACCCGTACGGACAGGGCCGGCAATCAGCCCCAGCATTTT. This gives the protein CATRTDRAGNQPQHF.

The gene calls are TRBV10-3 and TRBJ1-2; 10 nucleotides agree with TRBD1. CDR3 size: 13 residues. The germline gives CDR1 ENHRY, CDR2 SYGVKD. V shed 4 bases, J shed 8 bases, and the junction held 4 bases outside the gene matches. This CDR3 is CAISGQGAKGYTF. CDR3 in DNA: TGTGCCATCAGTGGACAGGGGGCGAAAGGCTACACCTTC.

The chain couples TRBV4-1 to TRBJ1-2; TRBD1 agrees at 7 bases. The V gene end was trimmed by 0 bases and the J gene end by 4 bases; junction bases not matched to a gene: 8. There are 16 residues in the CDR3. The germline V gene encodes CDR1 MGHRA and CDR2 YSYEKL. The CDR3 DNA sequence: TGCGCCAGCAGCCAAGATTTCCGGGACAGTCTCTATGGCTACACCTTC. It translates to CASSQDFRDSLYGYTF.